This entry lists 23 T cell receptor beta chains sequenced from one sample in a study of T cells after yellow fever vaccination. TCRdb reprocessed the 5' RACE reads with MiXCR, giving one entry per CDR3 protein. Of 450,000 to 650,000 distinct CDR3 sequences listed, 20% to 25% were seen once; the top ten hold around 16%. Source: PBMCs, taken approximately 22 days after the first yellow fever vaccination. The receptors stem from a man younger than 35 who received the YFV17D yellow fever vaccine.

This clonotype was observed a handful of times. This sequence joins TRBV6-5 and TRBJ2-5; the match to TRBD2 covers 11 bases. This CDR3 contains 16 residues. Per germline, CDR1 MNHEY and CDR2 SVGAGI. The ends lost 2 bases at V and 2 bases at J; junction bases unmatched: 4. The CDR3 spells CASSYPPSGGQETQYF. The CDR3 DNA is TGTGCCAGCAGTTACCCTCCTAGCGGGGGGCAAGAGACCCAGTACTTC.

There are a few counts of this clonotype. This rearrangement joins TRBV7-9 to TRBJ2-7, with 10 bases lining up with TRBD1. There are 16 residues in the CDR3. Germline values: CDR1 SEHNR, CDR2 FQNEAQ (reference sequence). V lost 1 base and J lost 4; bases outside the gene matches: 7. The chain's CDR3 is CASSLVAGTGVYEQYV. The CDR3 DNA reads as TGTGCCAGCAGCTTAGTGGCTGGGACAGGGGTATACGAGCAGTACGTC.

Only a few counts were recorded for this clonotype. This rearrangement joins TRBV24-1 to TRBJ2-5; 7 positions match TRBD1. This CDR3 region has 16 residues. Germline assignment: CDR1 KGHDR and CDR2 SFDVKD. With V trimmed by 4 bases and J by 5 bases, 12 bases remained unmatched. The CDR3 sequence: CATSEPQGPGLETQYF. In DNA form, the CDR3 reads TGTGCCACCAGTGAACCACAGGGGCCGGGGTTGGAGACCCAGTACTTC.

A few counts support this clonotype. The chain carries TRBV24-1 and TRBJ2-1; the match to TRBD1 covers 8 bases. There are 14 residues in the CDR3. The J segment lost 4 bases and the V segment lost 3 bases, leaving 1 base of the junction unmatched. Germline CDR1 is KGHDR and CDR2 is SFDVKD. The CDR3 coding sequence is TGTGCCACCAGTGATCGGACAGGGTACAATGAGCAGTTCTTC. Translated, it gives CATSDRTGYNEQFF.

In its sample, this clonotype was seen a few times. V and J are TRBV5-1 and TRBJ2-3; D is undetermined. The V end was cut by 5 bases, the J end by 0 bases, with 7 bases between. Germline CDR1 is SGHRS and CDR2 is YFSETQ. The CDR3 is 13 amino acids. This CDR3 is CASRSTSTDTQYF. In DNA form, the CDR3 reads TGCGCCAGCAGAAGCACTAGCACAGATACGCAGTATTTT.

This clonotype has a count of ten or more. The V gene is TRBV20-1, the J gene TRBJ2-1; 11 positions match TRBD2. Germline CDR1 DFQATT, CDR2 SNEGSKA (reference sequence). The CDR3 spans 15 residues. The junction had 8 bases not matched to a gene; V was cut back by 3 bases and J by 7 bases. CDR3 DNA sequence: TGCAGTGCTAGCCGGGTAGCGGGGGGGCCAAATGAGCAGTTCTTC. Its protein is CSASRVAGGPNEQFF.

The gene calls are TRBV7-9 and TRBJ1-1, with D possibly matching TRBD1 (6 bases). The CDR3 consists of 14 residues. Germline CDR1 reads SEHNR; CDR2 reads FQNEAQ (reference sequence). The ends were cut back, 7 bases at V and 5 bases at J, with 17 bases in the middle. DNA for the CDR3: TGTGCCAGCACCCTAGACGGGGGCGCGACTGAAGCTTTCTTT. It is translated as CASTLDGGATEAFF.

This clonotype was observed a few times. The chain recombines TRBV12-3 or TRBV12-4 with TRBJ2-2; D is undetermined. The CDR3 contains 12 residues. V dropped 5 bases and J dropped 8 bases, with 9 bases sitting between them. CDR3 in amino acids: CASSPVVGELFF. CDR3 in DNA: TGTGCCAGCAGTCCCGTAGTTGGGGAGCTGTTTTTT.

In its sample, this clonotype was seen a few times. This chain uses TRBV7-9 with TRBJ1-1; tentative D call: TRBD1 (5 bases). CDR3 length: 14 residues. V was trimmed by 1 base and J by 6 bases, leaving 12 bases between them. CDR1 is SEHNR, CDR2 FQNEAQ, per germline (reference sequence). Written as DNA, the CDR3 is TGTGCCAGCAGCTTAGGGGGGATAAGTGCTGAAGCTTTCTTT. Translated: CASSLGGISAEAFF.

This clonotype occurred a few times. The DNA for the CDR3 is TGTGCCACCATGGGCGGGACAGGGGGCGCGGGCACCGGGGAGCTGTTTTTT. This sequence encodes CATMGGTGGAGTGELFF. The rearrangement joins TRBV24-1 to TRBJ2-2; 12 bases align to TRBD1. Germline lookup yields CDR1 KGHDR and CDR2 SFDVKD. The CDR3 sequence is 17 residues long. V lost 8 bases to trimming and J lost 4 bases; unmatched junction nucleotides: 10.

This clonotype was observed a handful of times. This chain connects TRBV11-2 to TRBJ1-2, with D possibly matching TRBD1 (5 bases). Germline V gene data show CDR1 as SGHAT and CDR2 as FQNNGV. This CDR3 contains 14 residues. V lost 6 bases and J lost 5, with 16 bases in between. The CDR3, as DNA: TGTGCCAGCAGACCGGCCGGGACGGAGTATGGCTACACCTTC. Its translation: CASRPAGTEYGYTF.

The chain is built from TRBV9 and TRBJ2-4; D may be TRBD1 (6 bases). Per the germline V gene, CDR1 is SGDLS and CDR2 is YYNGEE. The CDR3 contains 16 residues. V was trimmed by 2 bases and J by 2 bases, leaving 14 bases between them. The DNA for the CDR3 is TGTGCCAGCAGCGTTACAGGGTATTCGACCAAAAACATTCAGTACTTC. Protein: CASSVTGYSTKNIQYF.

This clonotype came up many times. J is TRBJ2-7 and V is TRBV10-3; TRBD2 matches at 12 bases. Germline lookup yields CDR1 ENHRY and CDR2 SYGVKD. Unmatched junction bases numbered 2, after V lost 0 bases and J lost 5 bases. The CDR3 is 15 residues long. The CDR3 nucleotides read TGTGCCATCAGTGAGTCGACTAGCGGGGGCGACGAGCAGTACTTC. Encoded protein: CAISESTSGGDEQYF.

This clonotype has more than one count but fewer than ten. This chain uses TRBV4-2 with TRBJ1-5; a possible D gene is TRBD1 (5 bases). Deletions cut 0 bases from V and 6 bases from J, with 15 bases between. Germline V CDR1 and CDR2: LGHNA, YNFKEQ. The CDR3 is made up of 16 amino acids. CDR3 in amino acids: CASSQEVGRETQPQHF. In DNA form, the CDR3 reads TGTGCCAGCAGCCAAGAGGTGGGCAGGGAGACTCAGCCCCAGCATTTT.

Notes on this clonotype: A junction boundary mismatches the germline segment, possibly from a read error. The chain has TRBV5-1 and TRBJ2-5; 9 bases are a match to TRBD2. The germline V gene has CDR1 SGHRS and CDR2 YFSETQ. This CDR3 is built from 16 residues. The CDR3, as DNA: TGCGCCAGCAGCTTGGAAATAGCGGGGGCCGGAGAGACCCTGTACTTC. Translated, it gives CASSLEIAGAGETLYF.

This clonotype was seen a handful of times. V usage is TRBV9 and J usage is TRBJ1-4, with D maybe TRBD1 (6 bases). The CDR3 consists of 16 residues. CDR1 is SGDLS and CDR2 is YYNGEE in the germline V gene. V shed 0 bases and J shed 3 bases, with 12 bases lying between them. In DNA form, the CDR3 reads TGTGCCAGCAGCGTAGGTGAGGAGGGGGCTAATGAAAAACTGTTTTTT. Amino acids: CASSVGEEGANEKLFF.

In DNA, the CDR3 is TGTGCCAGCAGCTTTGGCCGGGGCAGAGGGGAAAAACTGTTTTTT. Translating gives CASSFGRGRGEKLFF. The V and J genes are TRBV7-9 and TRBJ1-4; maybe TRBD1 (5 bases). This CDR3 is 15 amino acids long. The V end lost 3 bases, the J end lost 8 bases, and 16 bases lay between the germline ends. Per germline, CDR1 SEHNR and CDR2 FQNEAQ (reference sequence).

DNA for the CDR3: TGCGCCAGCAGCCAAGAACCTCCGCATGCCAAAAACATTCAGTACTTC. Translated: CASSQEPPHAKNIQYF. V gene TRBV4-1 combines with J gene TRBJ2-4, with D hard to call. This CDR3 contains 16 residues. Germline-derived CDR1 and CDR2 are MGHRA and YSYEKL. With 0 bases removed from V and 1 base from J, the gap between germline ends came to 10 bases.

In this sample, this clonotype turned up a few times. This chain uses TRBV5-5 with TRBJ2-7, with a tentative D call TRBD2 (7 bases). CDR3 length: 14 amino acids. Germline V gene lookup returns CDR1 SGHKS and CDR2 YYEKEE (reference sequence). V was trimmed by 2 bases and J by 3 bases, leaving 12 bases between them. CDR3 in amino acids: CASSLSGEGYEQYF. The CDR3 DNA sequence: TGTGCCAGCAGCTTATCAGGGGAGGGCTACGAGCAGTACTTC.

This clonotype was detected a few times. This sequence joins TRBV9 and TRBJ2-6, with D uncertain. This CDR3 contains 15 residues. Trimming left V 4 bases short and J 2 bases short, with 10 bases between. CDR1 and CDR2 (germline): SGDLS, YYNGEE. CDR3 bases: TGTGCCAGCAGCTTCTCATCTGCTGGGGCCAACGTCCTGACTTTC. Residues: CASSFSSAGANVLTF.

This clonotype occurred a few times. The chain recombines TRBV29-1 with TRBJ1-6, with a possible D match to TRBD1 (5 bases). The V end lost 6 bases, the J end lost 9 bases, and 15 bases lay between the germline ends. The CDR3 is 13 amino acids. Per germline, CDR1 SQVTM and CDR2 ANQGSEA. The CDR3 DNA is TGCAGCGTAACCATGACAGAGGGTTCACCCCTCCACTTT. Amino acids: CSVTMTEGSPLHF.

In its sample, this clonotype was seen a few times. The chain couples TRBV27 to TRBJ1-5, with D possibly TRBD1 on 5 matching bases. Germline V lookup: CDR1 MNHEY, CDR2 SMNVEV (reference sequence). The CDR3 has 19 residues. V lost 5 bases and J lost 0, with 23 bases in between. The CDR3 sequence is CASSLAFGTAGYSNQPQHF. For the CDR3, the DNA is TGTGCCAGCAGTCTTGCATTCGGGACTGCGGGTTATAGCAATCAGCCCCAGCATTTT.

The chain employs TRBV7-9 and TRBJ1-2; the D gene is possibly TRBD1 (5 bases). V was pared by 5 bases and J by 4 bases, with 23 bases between. The length of the CDR3 is 17 residues. Germline CDR1 is SEHNR and CDR2 is FQNEAQ (reference sequence). The CDR3 DNA reads TGTGCCAGCAGCCCCCTCGGGGCTCCCGAAGTCTTCTATGGCTACACCTTC. Translation: CASSPLGAPEVFYGYTF.